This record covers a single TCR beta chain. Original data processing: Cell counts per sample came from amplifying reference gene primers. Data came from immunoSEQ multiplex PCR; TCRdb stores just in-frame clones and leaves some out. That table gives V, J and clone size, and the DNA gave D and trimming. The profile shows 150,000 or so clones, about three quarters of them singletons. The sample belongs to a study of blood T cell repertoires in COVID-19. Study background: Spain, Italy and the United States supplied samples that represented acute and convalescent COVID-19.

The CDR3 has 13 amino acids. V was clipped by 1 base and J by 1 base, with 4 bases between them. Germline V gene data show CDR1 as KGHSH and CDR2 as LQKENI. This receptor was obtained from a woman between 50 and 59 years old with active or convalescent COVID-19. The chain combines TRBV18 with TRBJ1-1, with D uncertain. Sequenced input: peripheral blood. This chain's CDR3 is CASSPLANTEAFF. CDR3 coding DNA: TGTGCCAGCTCACCACTGGCGAACACTGAAGCTTTCTTT.